The 6 T cell receptor beta chains reported below all come from one sample, sequenced in a study of blood T cell repertoires in COVID-19 (dated by TCRdb to 2018 to 2021). The library came from the immunoSEQ multiplex PCR assay. The table was pulled from immuneACCESS by TCRdb, which kept in-frame rearrangements only. Such tables lose some clones; where checked, under half of the loss comes from unresolved V genes, and the rest has no known cause. This sample comprises under 350,000 clones, almost 85% of them detected only once. The top ten clones comprise more than 6% of the sample. The sequencing sample was made of peripheral blood. These receptors originate from a human donor in a cohort sampled during active COVID-19.

This chain connects TRBV9 to TRBJ2-1; TRBD2 aligns across 7 bases. J gave up 4 bases and V 0 bases, and 4 bases lay outside the gene matches. Germline V CDR1 and CDR2: SGDLS, YYNGEE. The CDR3 has 15 residues. The CDR3 coding sequence is TGTGCCAGCAGCGTAGGGGCTAGCGGTTACAATGAGCAGTTCTTC. This encodes CASSVGASGYNEQFF.

The V call is TRBV5-6, the J call TRBJ2-7; TRBD1 matches at 10 bases. Germline CDR1 and CDR2: SGHDT and YYEEEE. Losses at the gene ends were 1 base for V and 0 bases for J; bases not matched to a gene: 10. The CDR3 is made up of 18 amino acids. CDR3 sequence: CASSLSRPWDRGSYEQYF. The CDR3 DNA reads TGTGCCAGCAGCTTGAGCCGGCCCTGGGACAGGGGCTCCTACGAGCAGTACTTC. Combining the CDR3 with reference TRBV5-6 and TRBJ2-7 gives the whole variable domain DAGVTQSPTHLIKTRGQQVTLRCSPKSGHDTVSWYQQALGQGPQFIFQYYEEEERQRGNFPDRFSGHQFPNYSSELNVNALLLGDSALYLCASSLSRPWDRGSYEQYFGPGTRLTVT.

The rearrangement joins TRBV10-2 to TRBJ2-1; 7 positions match TRBD1. CDR1 WSHSY and CDR2 SAAADI come from the germline V gene. V was pared by 3 bases and J by 12 bases, with 5 bases of the junction left unmatched. This CDR3 spans 12 amino acids. The CDR3 is CASSDFDRAQFF. CDR3 coding DNA: TGCGCCAGCAGTGACTTTGACAGGGCGCAGTTCTTC.

J is TRBJ1-3 and V is TRBV18; D not certain. The CDR3 is 17 amino acids. Germline V gene data show CDR1 as KGHSH and CDR2 as LQKENI. The V gene lost 3 bases and the J gene lost 1 base, with 16 bases spanning the gap. CDR3 nucleotide sequence: TGTGCCAGCTCACCCCTTGGGGAAGGACTTTCTGGAAACACCATATATTTT. Its protein product is CASSPLGEGLSGNTIYF. Together with reference TRBV18 and TRBJ1-3, the CDR3 gives the full variable domain: NAGVMQNPRHLVRRRGQEARLRCSPMKGHSHVYWYRQLPEEGLKFMVYLQKENIIDESGMPKERFSAEFPKEGPSILRIQQVVRGDSAAYFCASSPLGEGLSGNTIYFGEGSWLTVV.

The chain recombines TRBV2 with TRBJ1-2; no firm D call. The CDR3 has 14 residues. V lost 2 bases and J 4 bases, leaving 11 bases between the germline ends. CDR1 SNHLY and CDR2 FYNNEI come from the germline V gene. The CDR3 loop reads CASSELQRSYGYTF. CDR3 sequence (DNA): TGTGCCAGCAGTGAATTGCAGCGCAGCTATGGCTACACCTTC.

V is TRBV27 and J is TRBJ1-1; 8 bases line up with TRBD1. Germline values: CDR1 MNHEY, CDR2 SMNVEV (reference sequence). The V gene end was trimmed by 6 bases and the J gene end by 5 bases; junction bases not matched to a gene: 5. This CDR3 region has 13 residues. CDR3 loop: CASSPDRGTEAFF. CDR3 bases: TGTGCCAGCAGCCCTGACAGGGGAACTGAAGCTTTCTTT.